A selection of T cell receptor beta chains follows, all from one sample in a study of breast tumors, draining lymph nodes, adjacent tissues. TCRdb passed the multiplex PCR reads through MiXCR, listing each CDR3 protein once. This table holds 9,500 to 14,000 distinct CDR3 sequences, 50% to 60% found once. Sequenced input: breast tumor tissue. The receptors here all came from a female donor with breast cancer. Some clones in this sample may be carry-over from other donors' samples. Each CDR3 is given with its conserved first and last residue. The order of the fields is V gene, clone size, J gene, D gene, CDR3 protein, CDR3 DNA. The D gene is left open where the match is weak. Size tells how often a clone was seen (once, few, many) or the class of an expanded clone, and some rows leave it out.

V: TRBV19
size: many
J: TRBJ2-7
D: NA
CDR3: CASSIAPKGMGYEQYF
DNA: TGTGCCAGTAGTATAGCTCCTAAGGGAATGGGCTACGAGCAGTACTTC

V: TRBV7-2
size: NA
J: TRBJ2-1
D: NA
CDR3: CASSPGTNEQFF
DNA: TGTGCCAGCAGCCCCGGGACAAATGAGCAGTTCTTC

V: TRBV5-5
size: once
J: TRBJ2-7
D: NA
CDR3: CASSPDVAEQYF
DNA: TGTGCCAGCAGCCCGGACGTCGCCGAGCAGTACTTC

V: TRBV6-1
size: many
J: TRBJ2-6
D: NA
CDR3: CASGTGPGAGANVLTF
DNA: TGTGCCAGCGGTACAGGGCCGGGGGCTGGGGCCAACGTCCTGACTTTC

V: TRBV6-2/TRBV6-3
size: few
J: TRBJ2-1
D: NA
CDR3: CASTYGAEPPLLEQFF
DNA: TGTGCCAGCACCTACGGGGCGGAACCCCCTTTACTTGAGCAGTTCTTC

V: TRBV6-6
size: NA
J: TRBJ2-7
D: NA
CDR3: CASSSGLTTGAEQYF
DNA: TGTGCCAGCAGTTCTGGGCTGACTACCGGGGCCGAGCAGTACTTC

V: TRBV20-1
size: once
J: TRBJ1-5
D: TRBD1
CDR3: CSALRRGQGPNQPQHF
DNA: TGCAGTGCCCTTAGAAGGGGGCAGGGGCCCAATCAGCCCCAGCATTTT

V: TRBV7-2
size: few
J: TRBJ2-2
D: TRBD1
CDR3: CASSSLGGQGMNTGELFF
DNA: TGTGCCAGCAGCTCCTTGGGCGGACAGGGTATGAACACCGGGGAGCTGTTTTTT

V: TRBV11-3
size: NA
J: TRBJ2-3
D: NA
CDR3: CASSLALTDTQYF
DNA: TGTGCCAGCAGCTTAGCTCTCACAGATACGCAGTATTTT

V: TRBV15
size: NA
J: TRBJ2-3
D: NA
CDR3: CATSREWGGTDTQYF
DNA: TGTGCCACCAGCAGAGAATGGGGAGGCACAGATACGCAGTATTTT

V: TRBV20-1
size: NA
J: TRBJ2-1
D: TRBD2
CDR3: CSARAVGLAGASSYNEQFF
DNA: TGCAGTGCTAGAGCCGTAGGACTAGCGGGAGCATCCTCCTACAATGAGCAGTTCTTC

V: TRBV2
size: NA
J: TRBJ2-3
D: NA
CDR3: CASSFYTDTQYF
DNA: TGTGCCAGCAGTTTCTACACAGATACGCAGTATTTT

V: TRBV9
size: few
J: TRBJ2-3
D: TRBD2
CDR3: CASSVGGLALDTQYF
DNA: TGTGCCAGCAGCGTAGGGGGACTAGCTCTGGATACGCAGTATTTT

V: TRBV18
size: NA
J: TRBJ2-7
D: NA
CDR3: CASSPYTAGYEQYF
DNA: TGTGCCAGCTCACCGTATACGGCAGGCTACGAGCAGTACTTC

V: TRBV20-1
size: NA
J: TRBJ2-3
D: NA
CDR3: CSARDLGRDTQYF
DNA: TGCAGTGCTAGAGATCTAGGGCGAGATACGCAGTATTTT

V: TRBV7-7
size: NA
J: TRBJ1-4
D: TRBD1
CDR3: CASSPGQGVGNEKLFF
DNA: TGTGCTAGCTCGCCGGGACAGGGAGTTGGTAATGAAAAACTGTTTTTT

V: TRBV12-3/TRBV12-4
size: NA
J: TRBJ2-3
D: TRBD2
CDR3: CASSTTSEGATDTQYF
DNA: TGTGCCAGCAGTACGACTAGCGAAGGGGCCACAGATACGCAGTATTTT

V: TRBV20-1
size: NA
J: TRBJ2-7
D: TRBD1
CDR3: CSARSTDRGLGEQYF
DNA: TGCAGTGCTAGAAGTACCGACAGGGGGCTCGGCGAGCAGTACTTC

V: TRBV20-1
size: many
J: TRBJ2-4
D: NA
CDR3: CSAPRQNIQYF
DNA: TGCAGTGCCCCTCGACAAAACATTCAGTACTTC

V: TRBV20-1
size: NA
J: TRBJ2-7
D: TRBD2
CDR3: CSASPPGLADHYEQYF
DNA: TGCAGTGCTAGTCCACCGGGACTAGCGGACCACTACGAGCAGTACTTC

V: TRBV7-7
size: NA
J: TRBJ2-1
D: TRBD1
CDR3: CASSLGSRKGANEQFF
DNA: TGTGCTAGCAGCTTAGGATCCCGCAAGGGGGCAAATGAGCAGTTCTTC

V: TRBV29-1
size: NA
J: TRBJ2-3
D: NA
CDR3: CSVDQWDTDTQYF
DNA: TGCAGCGTTGACCAGTGGGATACAGATACGCAGTATTTT

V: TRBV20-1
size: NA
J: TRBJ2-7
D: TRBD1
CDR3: CSARGTGTGNYEQYF
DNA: TGCAGTGCTAGAGGAACCGGGACAGGGAACTACGAGCAGTACTTC

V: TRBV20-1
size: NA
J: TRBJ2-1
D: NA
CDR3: CSARDPPAGLYNEQFF
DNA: TGCAGTGCTAGAGACCCCCCAGCGGGCCTCTACAATGAGCAGTTCTTC

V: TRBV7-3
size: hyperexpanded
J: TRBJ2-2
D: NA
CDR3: CASSLGTERPTGELFF
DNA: TGTGCCAGCAGCTTAGGGACGGAACGACCTACCGGGGAGCTGTTTTTT

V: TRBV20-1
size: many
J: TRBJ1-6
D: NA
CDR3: CSAAGISPLHF
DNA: TGCAGTGCGGCAGGGATTTCACCCCTCCACTTT

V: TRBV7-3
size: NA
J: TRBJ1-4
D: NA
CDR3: CASSFGTGEGYTFGSGSEKLFF
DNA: NA

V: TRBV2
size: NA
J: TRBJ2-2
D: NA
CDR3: CASRQQETGELFF
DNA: TGTGCCAGCAGGCAACAGGAGACCGGGGAGCTGTTTTTT

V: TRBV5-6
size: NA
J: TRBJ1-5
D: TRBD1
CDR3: CASSFFSNRGLNQPQHF
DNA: TGTGCCAGCAGCTTCTTTTCAAACAGGGGGCTTAACCAGCCCCAGCATTTT

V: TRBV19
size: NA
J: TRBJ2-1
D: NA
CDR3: CASSIKAFKHEQFF
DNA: TGTGCCAGTAGTATTAAAGCGTTTAAGCATGAGCAGTTCTTC

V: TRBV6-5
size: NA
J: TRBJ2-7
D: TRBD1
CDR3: CASSPDWRTGREQYF
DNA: TGTGCCAGCAGTCCAGACTGGAGGACAGGGCGCGAGCAGTACTTC

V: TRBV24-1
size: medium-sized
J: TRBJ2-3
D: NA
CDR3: CATSGTSRGTQYF
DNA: TGTGCCACCAGTGGCACTTCTAGGGGTACGCAGTATTTT

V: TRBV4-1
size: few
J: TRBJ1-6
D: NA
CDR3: CASSQDLTSGSPLHF
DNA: TGCGCCAGCAGCCAAGATTTGACCAGTGGCTCACCCCTCCACTTT

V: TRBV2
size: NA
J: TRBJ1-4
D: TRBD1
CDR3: CASSATRGPNEKLFF
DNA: TGTGCCAGCAGTGCCACCAGGGGGCCTAATGAAAAACTGTTTTTT

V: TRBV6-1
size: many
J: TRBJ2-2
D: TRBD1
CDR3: CASSSGTGANGELFF
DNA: TGTGCCAGCAGCTCCGGGACAGGGGCCAACGGGGAGCTGTTTTTT

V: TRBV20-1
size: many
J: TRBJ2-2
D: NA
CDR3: CSARDMTSPTTGELFF
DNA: TGCAGTGCTAGAGATATGACTAGTCCGACCACCGGGGAGCTGTTTTTT

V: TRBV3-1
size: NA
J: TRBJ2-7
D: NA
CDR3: CASSQGDTIYEQYF
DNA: TGTGCCAGCAGCCAAGGGGACACTATCTACGAGCAGTACTTC

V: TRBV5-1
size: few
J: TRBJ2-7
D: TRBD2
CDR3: CASSLGLAGDSYEQYF
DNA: TGCGCCAGCAGCTTGGGACTAGCGGGGGATAGTTACGAGCAGTACTTC

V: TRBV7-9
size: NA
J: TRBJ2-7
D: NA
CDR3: CASSPRGRRAYEQYF
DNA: TGTGCCAGCAGCCCCCGGGGACGGAGGGCCTACGAGCAGTACTTC

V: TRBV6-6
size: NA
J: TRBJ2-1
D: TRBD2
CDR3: CASSSRTSGGYNEQFF
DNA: TGTGCCAGCAGTTCCAGGACTAGCGGGGGGTACAATGAGCAGTTCTTC

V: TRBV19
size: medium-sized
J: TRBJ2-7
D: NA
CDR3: CASSIEPDTYEQYF
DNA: TGTGCCAGTAGTATCGAGCCGGACACCTACGAGCAGTACTTC

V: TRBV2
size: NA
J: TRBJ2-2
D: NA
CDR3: CASNQSGELFF
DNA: TGTGCCAGCAACCAGTCCGGGGAGCTGTTTTTT